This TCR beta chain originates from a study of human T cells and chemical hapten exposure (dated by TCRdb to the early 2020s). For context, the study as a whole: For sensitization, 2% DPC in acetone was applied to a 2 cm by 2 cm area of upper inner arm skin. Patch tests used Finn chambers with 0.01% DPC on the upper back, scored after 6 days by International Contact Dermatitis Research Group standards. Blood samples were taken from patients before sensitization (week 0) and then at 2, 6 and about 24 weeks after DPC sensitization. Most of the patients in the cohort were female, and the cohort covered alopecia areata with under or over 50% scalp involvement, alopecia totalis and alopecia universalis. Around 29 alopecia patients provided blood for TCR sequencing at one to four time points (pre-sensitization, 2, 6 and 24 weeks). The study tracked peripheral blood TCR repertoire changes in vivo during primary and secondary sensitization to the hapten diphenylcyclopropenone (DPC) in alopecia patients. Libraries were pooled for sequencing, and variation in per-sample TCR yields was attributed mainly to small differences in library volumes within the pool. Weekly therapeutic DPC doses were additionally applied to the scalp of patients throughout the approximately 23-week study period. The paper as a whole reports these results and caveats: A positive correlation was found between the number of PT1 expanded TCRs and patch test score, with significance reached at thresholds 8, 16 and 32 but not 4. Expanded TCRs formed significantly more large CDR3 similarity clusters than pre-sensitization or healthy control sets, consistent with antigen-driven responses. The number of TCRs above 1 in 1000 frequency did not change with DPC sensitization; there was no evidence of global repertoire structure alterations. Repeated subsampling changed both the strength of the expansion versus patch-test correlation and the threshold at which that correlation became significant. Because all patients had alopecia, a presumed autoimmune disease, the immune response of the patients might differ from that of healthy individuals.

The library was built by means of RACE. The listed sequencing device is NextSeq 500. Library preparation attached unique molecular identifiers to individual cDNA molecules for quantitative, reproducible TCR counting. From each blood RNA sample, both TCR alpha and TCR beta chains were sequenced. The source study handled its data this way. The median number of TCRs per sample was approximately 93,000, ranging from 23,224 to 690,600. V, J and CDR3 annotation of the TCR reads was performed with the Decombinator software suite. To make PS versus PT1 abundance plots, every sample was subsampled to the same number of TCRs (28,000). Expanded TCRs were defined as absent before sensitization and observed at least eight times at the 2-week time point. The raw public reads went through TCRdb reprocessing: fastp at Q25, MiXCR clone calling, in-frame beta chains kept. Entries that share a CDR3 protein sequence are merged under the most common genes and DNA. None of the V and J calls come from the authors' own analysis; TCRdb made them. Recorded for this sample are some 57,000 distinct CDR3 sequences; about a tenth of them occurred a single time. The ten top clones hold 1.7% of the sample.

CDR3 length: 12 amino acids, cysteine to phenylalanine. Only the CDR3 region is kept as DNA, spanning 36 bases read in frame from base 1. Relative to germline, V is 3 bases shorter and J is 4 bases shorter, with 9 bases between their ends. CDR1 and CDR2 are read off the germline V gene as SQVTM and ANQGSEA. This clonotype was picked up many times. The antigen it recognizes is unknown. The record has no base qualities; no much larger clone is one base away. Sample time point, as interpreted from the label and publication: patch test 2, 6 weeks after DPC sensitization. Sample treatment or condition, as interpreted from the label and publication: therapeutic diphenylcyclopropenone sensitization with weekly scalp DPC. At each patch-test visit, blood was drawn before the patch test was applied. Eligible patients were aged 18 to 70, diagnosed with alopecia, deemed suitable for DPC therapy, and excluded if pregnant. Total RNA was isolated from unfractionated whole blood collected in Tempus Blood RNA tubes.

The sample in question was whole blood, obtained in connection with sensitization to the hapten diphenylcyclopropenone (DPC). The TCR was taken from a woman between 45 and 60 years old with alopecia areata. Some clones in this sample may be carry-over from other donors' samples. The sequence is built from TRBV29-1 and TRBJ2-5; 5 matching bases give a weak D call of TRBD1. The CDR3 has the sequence CSVDQGRETQYF. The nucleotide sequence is TGCAGCGTTGATCAGGGAAGAGAGACCCAGTACTTC.